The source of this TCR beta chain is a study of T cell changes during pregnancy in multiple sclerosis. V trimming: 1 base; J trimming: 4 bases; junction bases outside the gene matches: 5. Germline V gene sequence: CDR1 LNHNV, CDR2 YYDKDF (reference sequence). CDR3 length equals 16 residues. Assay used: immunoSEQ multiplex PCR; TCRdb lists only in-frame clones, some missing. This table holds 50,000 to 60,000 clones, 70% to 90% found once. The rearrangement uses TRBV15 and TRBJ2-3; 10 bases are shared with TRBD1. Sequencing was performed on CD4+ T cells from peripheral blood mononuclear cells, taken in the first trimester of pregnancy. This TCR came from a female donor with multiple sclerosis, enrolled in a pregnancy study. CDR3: CATSRAGQGYPDTQYF. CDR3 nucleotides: TGTGCCACCAGCAGAGCGGGACAGGGGTACCCAGATACGCAGTATTTT.